Presented here are 2 T cell receptor beta chains from one specimen sequenced in a study of metastatic and nonmetastatic thyroid tumors. All patients were treatment-naive before thyroid surgery. TCRdb re-analyzed the PCR reads through MiXCR. The table has approximately 30,000 clones, approximately 8% seen once. Sequencing was carried out using blood. These TCRs come from a female donor with papillary thyroid cancer or a benign thyroid nodule (not recorded which). Some clones in this sample may be carry-over from other donors' samples.

This clone was counted at least ten times. The chain employs TRBV5-1 and TRBJ2-7, with 12 bases lining up with TRBD2. Germline V CDR1 and CDR2: SGHRS, YFSETQ. The ends lost 4 bases at V and 5 bases at J; junction bases unmatched: 7. The CDR3 loop spans 15 amino acids. CDR3 nucleotides: TGCGCCAGCAGCCGCACTAGCGGGAGGAGCCACGAGCAGTACTTC. This translates into CASSRTSGRSHEQYF. Full variable domain (outside the CDR3, taken from reference TRBV5-1 and TRBJ2-7): KAGVTQTPRYLIKTRGQQVTLSCSPISGHRSVSWYQQTPGQGLQFLFEYFSETQRNKGNFPGRFSGRQFSNSRSEMNVSTLELGDSALYLCASSRTSGRSHEQYFGPGTRLTVT.

This clone showed up many times. The chain couples TRBV7-3 to TRBJ2-5; 9 bases match TRBD1. CDR3 length equals 15 residues. CDR1 and CDR2 from the germline V gene are SGHTA and FQGTGA. V was clipped by 2 bases and J by 1 base; unmatched bases: 2. In nucleotides, the CDR3 is TGTGCCAGCAGCTTAGGACAGGGGTCCCAAGAGACCCAGTACTTC. Its protein is CASSLGQGSQETQYF.